A selection of T cell receptor beta chains follows, all from one sample in a study of response to subunit inactivated influenza vaccine. MiXCR was run by TCRdb on the RT-PCR reads, yielding one entry per CDR3 protein. The sample has 650,000 to 800,000 distinct CDR3 sequences; approximately 15% are singletons. The sequenced sample was PBMCs from blood, obtained 14 days before vaccination. Receptors originate from a man aged 50-60 years who received an inactivated influenza vaccine. The CDR3 runs from the conserved cysteine through the conserved F or W. The D gene is left open where the match is weak. Size tells how often a clone was seen (once, few, many) or the class of an expanded clone, and some rows leave it out.

-,TRBD1,TRBJ1-2,TRBV28,CVSSFGQDYGYTF,TGTGTCAGCAGTTTCGGACAGGACTATGGCTACACCTTC
-,TRBD2,TRBJ2-5,TRBV12-3/TRBV12-4,CASIGTSGSKTQYF,TGTGCCAGCATCGGGACTAGCGGGAGTAAGACCCAGTACTTC
many,-,TRBJ1-5,TRBV28,CASRISSNQPQHF,TGTGCCAGCAGAATCAGTAGCAATCAGCCCCAGCATTTT
few,TRBD1,TRBJ2-7,TRBV20-1,CSARRSGTGTYEQYF,TGCAGTGCCCGCCGCTCCGGGACAGGGACCTACGAGCAGTACTTC
-,TRBD1,TRBJ2-7,TRBV5-1,CASSLGQDSYEQYF,TGCGCCAGCAGCCTGGGACAGGATTCCTACGAGCAGTACTTC
few,-,TRBJ2-5,TRBV7-8,CASSSQGTPRETQYF,TGTGCCAGCAGCTCCCAGGGGACCCCTCGAGAGACCCAGTACTTC
-,TRBD2,TRBJ2-1,TRBV12-3/TRBV12-4,CASSLGLAGVQQFF,TGTGCCAGCAGTTTAGGACTAGCGGGGGTCCAGCAGTTCTTC
-,-,TRBJ2-7,TRBV4-3,CASSQDTRITYEQYF,TGCGCCAGCAGCCAAGATACGCGGATTACCTACGAGCAGTACTTC
few,-,TRBJ1-6,TRBV28,CASSLRTRVGSPLHF,TGTGCCAGCAGTTTACGGACACGAGTTGGTTCACCCCTCCACTTT
few,-,TRBJ2-2,TRBV14,CASSHPVGELFF,TGTGCCAGCAGCCACCCGGTTGGGGAGCTGTTTTTT
few,TRBD2,TRBJ2-5,TRBV28,CASSFTAGAGETQYF,TGTGCCAGCAGTTTCACAGCGGGGGCCGGGGAGACCCAGTACTTC
few,TRBD1,TRBJ1-1,TRBV29-1,CSSTEQGAPTEAFF,TGCAGCTCCACCGAACAGGGGGCGCCCACTGAAGCTTTCTTT
many,-,TRBJ2-3,TRBV20-1,CSAIDTTDTQYF,TGCAGTGCCATCGACACCACAGATACGCAGTATTTT
few,-,TRBJ2-1,TRBV5-1,CASSSDSYFSYNEQFF,TGCGCCAGCAGCTCGGACAGTTACTTCTCCTACAATGAGCAGTTCTTC
-,-,TRBJ2-4,TRBV4-3,CASSLAGEGKNIQYF,TGCGCCAGCAGCCTGGCAGGGGAAGGAAAAAACATTCAGTACTTC
many,TRBD2,TRBJ2-3,TRBV29-1,CSTSGTSTLSTQYF,TGCAGCACCTCCGGGACTAGTACCCTTTCTACGCAGTATTTT